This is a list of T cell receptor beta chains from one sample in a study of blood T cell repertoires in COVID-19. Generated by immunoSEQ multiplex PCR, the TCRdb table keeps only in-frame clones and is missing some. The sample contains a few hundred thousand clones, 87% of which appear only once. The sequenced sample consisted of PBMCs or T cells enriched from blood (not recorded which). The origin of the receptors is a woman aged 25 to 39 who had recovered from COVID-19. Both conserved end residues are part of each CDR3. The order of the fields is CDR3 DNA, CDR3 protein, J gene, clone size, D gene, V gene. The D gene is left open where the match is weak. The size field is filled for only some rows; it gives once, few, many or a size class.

TGTGCCAGCAGTGGGCCTGGGACAGATTCCTACGAGCAGTACTTC,CASSGPGTDSYEQYF,TRBJ2-7,-,TRBD1,TRBV28
TGTGCCAGCAGCTTAGGCGGGAGAATCGACAATGAGCAGTTCTTC,CASSLGGRIDNEQFF,TRBJ2-1,-,TRBD2,TRBV5-4
TGTGCCAGTAGTATCCCTCGGACTAGCGGGAGTCCAGGCGAGCAGTACTTC,CASSIPRTSGSPGEQYF,TRBJ2-7,-,TRBD2,TRBV19
TGTGCCAGCAGCTCCCCGCGGGATGGGGGTGCAACAGATACGCAGTATTTT,CASSSPRDGGATDTQYF,TRBJ2-3,-,-,TRBV7-9
TGTGCCAGCAGCCTGGGGGGGAACGAGCAGTACTTC,CASSLGGNEQYF,TRBJ2-7,-,TRBD2,TRBV12-3/TRBV12-4
TGTGCCAGTAGTATACGGCGGGAGGACTACAATGAGCAGTTCTTC,CASSIRREDYNEQFF,TRBJ2-1,-,TRBD2,TRBV19
TGTGCCAGTAGCGAGCGACAGGGAACTGCGGGCACTGAAGCTTTCTTT,CASSERQGTAGTEAFF,TRBJ1-1,-,TRBD1,TRBV19
TGTGCCAGCTCACCGGACGTTAGCGGCTCCTCCAAAAACATTCAGTACTTC,CASSPDVSGSSKNIQYF,TRBJ2-4,-,-,TRBV18
TGTGCTAGTGGTTTGACGGTAAGGGGCAGGGGGCTTGGGACTGAAGCTTTCTTT,CASGLTVRGRGLGTEAFF,TRBJ1-1,-,TRBD1,TRBV12-5
TGCGCCAGCAGCTTGGCAGGGGTTCCCTACGAGCAGTACTTC,CASSLAGVPYEQYF,TRBJ2-7,-,-,TRBV5-1
TGTGCCAGCAGCCCCGGGACAGGGCAGAACACTGAAGCTTTCTTT,CASSPGTGQNTEAFF,TRBJ1-1,-,TRBD1,TRBV7-8
TGCGCCAGCAGCTCCGCAGGCAATGGACAGCCCCAGCATTTT,CASSSAGNGQPQHF,TRBJ1-5,-,-,TRBV5-1
TGTGCCAGCAGCCCTCAGGGCTCTGGGGCCAACGTCCTGACTTTC,CASSPQGSGANVLTF,TRBJ2-6,few,-,TRBV11-3
TGCGCCAGCAGCCCCACAACAGGGACCTATCAATACGAGCAGTACTTC,CASSPTTGTYQYEQYF,TRBJ2-7,-,-,TRBV5-1
TGTGCCAGCAGCTTAACCCGACAGGGGTCCTCCTACGAGCAGTACTTC,CASSLTRQGSSYEQYF,TRBJ2-7,-,TRBD1,TRBV7-6
TGTGCCACCAGCAGACGGGGACAGGCCAACGAGCAGTACTTC,CATSRRGQANEQYF,TRBJ2-7,once,TRBD1,TRBV15
TGTGCCAGCAGCCCTGGACAGGGTCATGGCTACACCTTC,CASSPGQGHGYTF,TRBJ1-2,-,TRBD1,TRBV7-9
TGCAGCGTGGGACAGGGGGCATTTGACTATGGCTACACCTTC,CSVGQGAFDYGYTF,TRBJ1-2,-,TRBD1,TRBV29-1
TGTGCCATCTCCCCAGCGGGGTCCTACAATGAGCAGTTCTTC,CAISPAGSYNEQFF,TRBJ2-1,once,TRBD2,TRBV10-3
TGTGCCAGCAGCCAAAATGTGAACAGCTTGAACACTGAAGCTTTCTTT,CASSQNVNSLNTEAFF,TRBJ1-1,-,-,TRBV3-1/TRBV3-2
TGTGCCAGCTCACAACAACAGGGGGCGGGGGAGCAGTACTTC,CASSQQQGAGEQYF,TRBJ2-7,-,TRBD1,TRBV18
TGCGCCAGCAGCACCCGCCCAGGGGGCGGTGAAAAACTGTTTTTT,CASSTRPGGGEKLFF,TRBJ1-4,-,TRBD1,TRBV5-1
TGTGCCAGCAGCTTAGGTGGGACTAGAGGGTTTTCACATGAGCAGTTCTTC,CASSLGGTRGFSHEQFF,TRBJ2-1,few,TRBD2,TRBV7-9
TGTGCCAGCACCCCGGGGGGCACCTACGAGCAGTACTTC,CASTPGGTYEQYF,TRBJ2-7,-,-,TRBV3-1/TRBV3-2
TGCAGTGCTGGTGAATGGACTAGGTCTGGGCACGGGGAGCTGTTTTTT,CSAGEWTRSGHGELFF,TRBJ2-2,-,TRBD2,TRBV20-1
TGTGCCAGCGGCCGGGTATGGGATCAGCCCCAGCATTTT,CASGRVWDQPQHF,TRBJ1-5,-,-,TRBV5-8
TGCGCCAGCAGCTTGGGGGACAGGGGAAACACCATATATTTT,CASSLGDRGNTIYF,TRBJ1-3,-,TRBD1,TRBV5-1
TGTGCCAGCAGTCAGGGGGCTAATGAAAAACTGTTTTTT,CASSQGANEKLFF,TRBJ1-4,-,TRBD1,TRBV28
TGTGCCAGCAGCCCGGGGGGGACTAGTGGCACAGATACGCAGTATTTT,CASSPGGTSGTDTQYF,TRBJ2-3,-,TRBD2,TRBV5-4
TGTGCCAGCAGCTTAGTGAGTTCCCACAATGAGCAGTTCTTC,CASSLVSSHNEQFF,TRBJ2-1,-,-,TRBV7-9
TGCGCCAGCAGCCAAGATTTCCCTAGCGTGAATGAGCAGTTCTTC,CASSQDFPSVNEQFF,TRBJ2-1,-,-,TRBV4-1
TGTGCCAGCAGCTTAATTCCGGGGAGGCTGTTTTTT,CASSLIPGRLFF,TRBJ2-2,-,-,TRBV7-9
TGTGCCAGCAGTTTTTTCCCAAACTCGTACAATGAGCAGTTCTTC,CASSFFPNSYNEQFF,TRBJ2-1,few,-,TRBV27
TGTGCCAGCAGTTCCCGCGGGGGACAGGTGGGCACCGGGGAGCTGTTTTTT,CASSSRGGQVGTGELFF,TRBJ2-2,-,-,TRBV27
TGTGCCAGCAGTTCCCTCCAGACAGGGAGGCGCACAGATACGCAGTATTTT,CASSSLQTGRRTDTQYF,TRBJ2-3,-,-,TRBV27
TGCAGCGTTTCACCCCAGGGCGGCTCTGGGGCCAACGTCCTGACTTTC,CSVSPQGGSGANVLTF,TRBJ2-6,-,-,TRBV29-1
TGTGCCTGGAAGGGAGGTGCCGAAAGGACTGAAGCTTTCTTT,CAWKGGAERTEAFF,TRBJ1-1,-,-,TRBV30
TGTGCCAGTAGTACCCTAAGCTTGGAGCAGTTCTTC,CASSTLSLEQFF,TRBJ2-1,-,-,TRBV19
TGTGCCAGCAGTGTGGACTCACCTTTCCTTTTTTCCTACAATGAGCAGTTCTTC,CASSVDSPFLFSYNEQFF,TRBJ2-1,-,-,TRBV6-1
TGTGCCAGCAGCTCCGCAGGGACTGACACTGAAGCTTTCTTT,CASSSAGTDTEAFF,TRBJ1-1,few,-,TRBV5-4
TGTGCCAGCTCATCCCACAGGGGGCTCGACGAGCAGTACTTC,CASSSHRGLDEQYF,TRBJ2-7,-,TRBD1,TRBV18
TGCGCCAGCAGCTTGGGGCAGGCTGAGGAGCAGTACTTC,CASSLGQAEEQYF,TRBJ2-7,-,-,TRBV5-1
TGTGCCAGCAGCCATCGTGGGGCCAACGTCCTGACTTTC,CASSHRGANVLTF,TRBJ2-6,once,-,TRBV3-1/TRBV3-2
TGTGCCAGCAGCCGAGGGACAGGGGATCAGCCCCAGCATTTT,CASSRGTGDQPQHF,TRBJ1-5,-,TRBD1,TRBV5-6
TGTGCCAGCAGCCCGGTGGCAGGGGAAGGCTACACCTTC,CASSPVAGEGYTF,TRBJ1-2,-,-,TRBV5-6
TGTGCCAGCAGCCCAAGGGGCGGGACAGAACCTTATGGCTACACCTTC,CASSPRGGTEPYGYTF,TRBJ1-2,-,TRBD1,TRBV7-2
TGTGCCAGCAGCCAACAAGGACAGGGGGCTCAGCCCCAGCATTTT,CASSQQGQGAQPQHF,TRBJ1-5,few,TRBD1,TRBV3-1/TRBV3-2
TGTGCCAGCAATACTCTAGCGGGAGTGGGTTACAATGAGCAGTTCTTC,CASNTLAGVGYNEQFF,TRBJ2-1,-,TRBD2,TRBV28
TGCGCCAGCAGCTCAGACAGGGCTTTGTCCTACAATGAGCAGTTCTTC,CASSSDRALSYNEQFF,TRBJ2-1,-,TRBD1,TRBV5-1
TGCAGCGTTGAAGTCCCGGGACAGGGTATTAATGAGCAGTTCTTC,CSVEVPGQGINEQFF,TRBJ2-1,-,TRBD1,TRBV29-1
TGTGCTAGTGGTTTGATACAGGGGGCAGGGACGCAGTATTTT,CASGLIQGAGTQYF,TRBJ2-3,-,TRBD1,TRBV12-5
TGTGCCAGCCAGGGCGGGAACACTGAAGCTTTCTTT,CASQGGNTEAFF,TRBJ1-1,-,-,TRBV7-9
TGTGCCACCATTCTGGGGAGTCAGCCCCAGCATTTT,CATILGSQPQHF,TRBJ1-5,once,-,TRBV24-1
TGTGCCAGCAGCGTAGTCTCTTCAAGCGGTGCGCAGTATTTT,CASSVVSSSGAQYF,TRBJ2-3,-,-,TRBV9
TGTGCCAGCAGCCACTGGACAGAAAGCGATGAGCAGTTCTTC,CASSHWTESDEQFF,TRBJ2-1,-,-,TRBV7-8
TGTGCCAGCAGTTTAATGGGGGGGGGAAATTCACCCCTCCACTTT,CASSLMGGGNSPLHF,TRBJ1-6,once,-,TRBV28
TGTGCCAGCAGCTTAGGCCTAGGGCAGGGGGACTATGGCTACACCTTC,CASSLGLGQGDYGYTF,TRBJ1-2,-,TRBD1,TRBV13